A selection of T cell receptor beta chains follows, all from one sample in a study of blood T cell repertoires in COVID-19. Produced via immunoSEQ multiplex PCR; TCRdb's table is partial and in-frame only. The data contain about 110,000 clones, nearly 90% of them singletons. Sequences were obtained from peripheral blood. The receptors were sampled from a human donor in a cohort sampled during active COVID-19. Each CDR3 is given with its conserved first and last residue. D genes are given only for firm matches. Rows may omit the clone size; those that give it use once, few, many or a size class.

V gene	clone size	J gene	D gene	CDR3 DNA	CDR3 protein
TRBV18	NA	TRBJ2-3	TRBD1	TGTGCCAGCTCACCGCCGACAGGGACGGGCACAGATACGCAGTATTTT	CASSPPTGTGTDTQYF
TRBV6-5	once	TRBJ1-2	NA	TGTGCCAGCCGGACAGACGGGGACTATGGCTACACCTTC	CASRTDGDYGYTF
TRBV5-1	NA	TRBJ2-3	TRBD2	TGCGCCAGCGCCTTACTAGCGGGGGGCCGGGGTACGCAAACAGATACGCAGTATTTT	CASALLAGGRGTQTDTQYF
TRBV21-1	NA	TRBJ2-7	NA	TGTGCCAGGGACAGATGTAGCTCCTACGAGCAGTACTTC	CARDRCSSYEQYF
TRBV27	NA	TRBJ2-7	TRBD1	TGTGCCAGCAGGAGACAGGGGTACGAGCAGTACTTC	CASRRQGYEQYF
TRBV5-1	NA	TRBJ2-1	NA	TGCGCCAGCAGCTTGGATGGGCAGAGCTCCTACAATGAGCAGTTCTTC	CASSLDGQSSYNEQFF
TRBV29-1	NA	TRBJ1-1	NA	TGCAGCGTTGAAGGGGCGCTTTCGTGGGCTTTCTTT	CSVEGALSWAFF
TRBV6-1	NA	TRBJ2-1	TRBD2	TGTGCCAGCAGTGGTTTGACTAGCGGGAGTTACAATGAGCAGTTCTTC	CASSGLTSGSYNEQFF
TRBV5-4	NA	TRBJ2-3	TRBD2	TGTGCCAGCAGCTCACCCGGGACTAGCGGGGATACGCAGTATTTT	CASSSPGTSGDTQYF
TRBV27	NA	TRBJ1-5	NA	TGTGCCAGCAGTGCGACTCCGGCTGGTCAGCCCCAGCATTTT	CASSATPAGQPQHF
TRBV30	once	TRBJ2-5	TRBD2	TGTGCCTGGAGTGTAATTAGCGGGAAGACCCAGTACTTC	CAWSVISGKTQYF
TRBV9	NA	TRBJ2-1	TRBD2	TGTGCCAGCAGCGTAAGACTAGCGGGAATTAATGAGCAGTTCTTC	CASSVRLAGINEQFF
TRBV12-5	NA	TRBJ1-1	TRBD1	TGTGCTAGTGGTTCCGGGACAGGGGGCGCAAGGGCTGAAGCTTTCTTT	CASGSGTGGARAEAFF
TRBV7-7	NA	TRBJ1-5	NA	TGTGCTAGCAGCTTGCCCCGGGGAAGGTGCAATCAGCCCCAGCATTTT	CASSLPRGRCNQPQHF
TRBV25-1	NA	TRBJ2-5	TRBD2	TGTGCCAGCAGCGAGATCGCGGGGGGGAAAGAGACCCAGTACTTC	CASSEIAGGKETQYF
TRBV28	NA	TRBJ1-2	NA	TGTGCCAGCAGTTTGGGGAGAGACTATGGCTACACCTTC	CASSLGRDYGYTF
TRBV7-2	NA	TRBJ2-7	TRBD1	TGTGCCAGCAGCCGGCGGGACAGGGGGGCCGGGTACGAGCAGTACTTC	CASSRRDRGAGYEQYF
TRBV5-1	NA	TRBJ2-7	TRBD1	TGCGCCAGCAGCTGGGGACAGAGCTACGAGCAGTACTTC	CASSWGQSYEQYF
TRBV28	NA	TRBJ1-2	TRBD1	TGTGCCAGCAGGGGCTGGGGACAGGGGGCTGGCTACACCTTC	CASRGWGQGAGYTF
TRBV7-2	NA	TRBJ2-1	NA	TGTGCCAGCAGCTTAGAGCGGCGCTCCTACAATGAGCAGTTCTTC	CASSLERRSYNEQFF
TRBV7-9	NA	TRBJ2-1	NA	TGTGCCAGCATCCGAGGAGGCAAGGAGTCGGTTGAGCAGTTCTTC	CASIRGGKESVEQFF
TRBV29-1	NA	TRBJ2-3	TRBD1	TGCAGCGTTGATCAGGGGGCAAGTACGGATACGCAGTATTTT	CSVDQGASTDTQYF
TRBV25-1	NA	TRBJ2-1	NA	TGTGCCAGCAGTGATCCGGAGAAAAACAATGAGCAGTTCTTC	CASSDPEKNNEQFF
TRBV12-3/TRBV12-4	NA	TRBJ2-7	NA	TGTGCCAGCAGTAAGACAAGCTCCTACGAGCAGTACTTC	CASSKTSSYEQYF
TRBV11-1	NA	TRBJ1-1	TRBD1	TGTGCCAGCAGCTTAGTGGGACAGGTGAACACTGAAGCTTTCTTT	CASSLVGQVNTEAFF
TRBV4-3	NA	TRBJ1-2	NA	TGCGCCAGCAGCCAAGAAAGGGGAGGCGGCTACACCTTC	CASSQERGGGYTF
TRBV12-3/TRBV12-4	NA	TRBJ1-2	TRBD1	TGTGCCAGCAGGAGGACAGGGGACTATGGCTACACCTTC	CASRRTGDYGYTF
TRBV3-1/TRBV3-2	once	TRBJ1-2	NA	TGTGCCAGCAGCCACCCCGGTAGGGGCGGCTATGGCTACACCTTC	CASSHPGRGGYGYTF
TRBV3-1/TRBV3-2	NA	TRBJ1-1	NA	TGTGCCAGCAGCCAAACGGGTTCGGCTTTCTTT	CASSQTGSAFF
TRBV9	NA	TRBJ1-1	NA	TGTGCCAGCACACCTGGGGGGTCCGAAGCTTTCTTT	CASTPGGSEAFF
TRBV19	once	TRBJ2-5	NA	TGTGCCAGTTCGCGGGGCGCGGAGACCCAGTACTTC	CASSRGAETQYF
TRBV7-2	NA	TRBJ2-3	NA	TGTGCCAGCAGCTTAGGGCCAGGGGGGAGCACAGATACGCAGTATTTT	CASSLGPGGSTDTQYF
TRBV18	NA	TRBJ1-2	TRBD1	TGTGCCAGCTCACCCTACAGGGGTGAATATGGCTACACCTTC	CASSPYRGEYGYTF
TRBV28	NA	TRBJ2-1	TRBD2	TGTGCCAGCAGTCTAGCGGGAGGTTTCGAAGCAGAGCAGTTCTTC	CASSLAGGFEAEQFF
TRBV18	many	TRBJ2-1	NA	TGTGCCAGCTCACCTTCCCTCAATGAGCAGTTCTTC	CASSPSLNEQFF
TRBV5-4	few	TRBJ2-1	NA	TGTGCCAGCAGCTTGGAGCTCGAGACTGGCGATGAGCAGTTCTTC	CASSLELETGDEQFF
TRBV19	NA	TRBJ2-7	TRBD1	TGTGCCAGTAGTGTTGGGACAGTCTCCTACGAGCAGTACTTC	CASSVGTVSYEQYF
TRBV18	NA	TRBJ2-2	NA	TGTGCCAGCTCACCTCCCTTCGGGAACCGGACCACCGGGGAGCTGTTTTTT	CASSPPFGNRTTGELFF
TRBV4-2	NA	TRBJ2-5	NA	TGTGCCAGCAGCCAAGACCTCTCCACCGGAGGGACTGGCCAAGAGACCCAGTACTTC	CASSQDLSTGGTGQETQYF
TRBV4-1	NA	TRBJ2-2	TRBD2	TGCGCCAGCAGCCGGGGACTAGCGGGGAGCGGGGAGCTGTTTTTT	CASSRGLAGSGELFF
TRBV10-2	NA	TRBJ2-3	NA	TGCGCCAGCAGTGACGTCACTACCAGCACAGATACGCAGTATTTT	CASSDVTTSTDTQYF
TRBV27	NA	TRBJ1-1	TRBD1	TGTGCCAACCCACCGGGACAGGGCCCCGTGGGTACTGAAGCTTTCTTT	CANPPGQGPVGTEAFF
TRBV10-3	NA	TRBJ1-2	NA	TGTGCCATCAGTGAGTCAAGCGTAAACTATGGCTACACCTTC	CAISESSVNYGYTF
TRBV28	NA	TRBJ1-2	NA	TGTGCCAGCAGTTTTCTCGGGGGTTTTAACTATGGCTACACCTTC	CASSFLGGFNYGYTF
TRBV7-8	NA	TRBJ2-5	TRBD2	TGTGCCAGCAGCCCCGGGACTATCGAGACCCAGTACTTC	CASSPGTIETQYF
TRBV19	NA	TRBJ1-2	NA	TGTGCCAGTAGTATGATCGCCGGGACAAAGTCCTTCTATGGCTACACCTTC	CASSMIAGTKSFYGYTF
TRBV19	NA	TRBJ1-2	TRBD1	TGTGCCAGTAGCTCGCGGGACAGGGGTTATGGCTACACCTTC	CASSSRDRGYGYTF
TRBV7-2	NA	TRBJ1-1	NA	TGTGCCAGCAGCTTAAGTTGGGGCCCGGCTTTCTTT	CASSLSWGPAFF
TRBV3-1/TRBV3-2	NA	TRBJ2-7	TRBD1	TGTGCCAGCAGCCAACTGGGACAGTCCTACGAGCAGTACTTC	CASSQLGQSYEQYF
TRBV6-5	NA	TRBJ2-7	NA	TGTGCCAGCAGTACGCCGGACTCAAGCTGGGAGCAGTACTTC	CASSTPDSSWEQYF
TRBV28	many	TRBJ2-1	NA	TGTGCCAGCAGTTTAAGGGAGAATGAGCAGTTCTTC	CASSLRENEQFF
TRBV5-5	NA	TRBJ2-7	NA	TGTGCCAGCAGCCCCAACCTAGGGGGCTACGAGCAGTACTTC	CASSPNLGGYEQYF